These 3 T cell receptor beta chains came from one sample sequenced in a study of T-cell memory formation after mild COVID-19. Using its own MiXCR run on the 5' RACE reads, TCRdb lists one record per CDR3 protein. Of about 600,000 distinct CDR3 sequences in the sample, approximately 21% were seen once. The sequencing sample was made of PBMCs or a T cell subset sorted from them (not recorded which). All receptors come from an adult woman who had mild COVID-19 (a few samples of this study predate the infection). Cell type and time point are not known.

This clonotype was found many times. In DNA form, the CDR3 reads TGTGCCAGCGACGGGAGCATAGGAGAGACCCAGTACTTC. It specifies CASDGSIGETQYF. This chain links TRBV7-2 with TRBJ2-5; tentatively, D is TRBD2 (6 bases). Germline values: CDR1 SGHTA, CDR2 FQGNSA. Trimming stripped 8 bases from V and 4 bases from J, with 14 bases between. The CDR3 has 13 residues.

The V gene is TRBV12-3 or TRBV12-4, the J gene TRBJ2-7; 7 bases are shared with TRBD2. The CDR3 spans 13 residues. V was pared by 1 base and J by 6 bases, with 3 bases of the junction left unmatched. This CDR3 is CASSLGGSAEQYF. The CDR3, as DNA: TGTGCCAGCAGTTTAGGCGGGAGCGCCGAGCAGTACTTC.

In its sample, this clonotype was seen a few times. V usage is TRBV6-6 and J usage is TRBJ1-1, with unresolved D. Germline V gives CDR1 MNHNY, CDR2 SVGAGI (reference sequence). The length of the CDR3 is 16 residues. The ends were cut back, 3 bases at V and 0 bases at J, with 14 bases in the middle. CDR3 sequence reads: CASSYDSQSMNTEAFF. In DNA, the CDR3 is TGTGCCAGCAGTTATGATTCCCAGTCCATGAACACTGAAGCTTTCTTT.